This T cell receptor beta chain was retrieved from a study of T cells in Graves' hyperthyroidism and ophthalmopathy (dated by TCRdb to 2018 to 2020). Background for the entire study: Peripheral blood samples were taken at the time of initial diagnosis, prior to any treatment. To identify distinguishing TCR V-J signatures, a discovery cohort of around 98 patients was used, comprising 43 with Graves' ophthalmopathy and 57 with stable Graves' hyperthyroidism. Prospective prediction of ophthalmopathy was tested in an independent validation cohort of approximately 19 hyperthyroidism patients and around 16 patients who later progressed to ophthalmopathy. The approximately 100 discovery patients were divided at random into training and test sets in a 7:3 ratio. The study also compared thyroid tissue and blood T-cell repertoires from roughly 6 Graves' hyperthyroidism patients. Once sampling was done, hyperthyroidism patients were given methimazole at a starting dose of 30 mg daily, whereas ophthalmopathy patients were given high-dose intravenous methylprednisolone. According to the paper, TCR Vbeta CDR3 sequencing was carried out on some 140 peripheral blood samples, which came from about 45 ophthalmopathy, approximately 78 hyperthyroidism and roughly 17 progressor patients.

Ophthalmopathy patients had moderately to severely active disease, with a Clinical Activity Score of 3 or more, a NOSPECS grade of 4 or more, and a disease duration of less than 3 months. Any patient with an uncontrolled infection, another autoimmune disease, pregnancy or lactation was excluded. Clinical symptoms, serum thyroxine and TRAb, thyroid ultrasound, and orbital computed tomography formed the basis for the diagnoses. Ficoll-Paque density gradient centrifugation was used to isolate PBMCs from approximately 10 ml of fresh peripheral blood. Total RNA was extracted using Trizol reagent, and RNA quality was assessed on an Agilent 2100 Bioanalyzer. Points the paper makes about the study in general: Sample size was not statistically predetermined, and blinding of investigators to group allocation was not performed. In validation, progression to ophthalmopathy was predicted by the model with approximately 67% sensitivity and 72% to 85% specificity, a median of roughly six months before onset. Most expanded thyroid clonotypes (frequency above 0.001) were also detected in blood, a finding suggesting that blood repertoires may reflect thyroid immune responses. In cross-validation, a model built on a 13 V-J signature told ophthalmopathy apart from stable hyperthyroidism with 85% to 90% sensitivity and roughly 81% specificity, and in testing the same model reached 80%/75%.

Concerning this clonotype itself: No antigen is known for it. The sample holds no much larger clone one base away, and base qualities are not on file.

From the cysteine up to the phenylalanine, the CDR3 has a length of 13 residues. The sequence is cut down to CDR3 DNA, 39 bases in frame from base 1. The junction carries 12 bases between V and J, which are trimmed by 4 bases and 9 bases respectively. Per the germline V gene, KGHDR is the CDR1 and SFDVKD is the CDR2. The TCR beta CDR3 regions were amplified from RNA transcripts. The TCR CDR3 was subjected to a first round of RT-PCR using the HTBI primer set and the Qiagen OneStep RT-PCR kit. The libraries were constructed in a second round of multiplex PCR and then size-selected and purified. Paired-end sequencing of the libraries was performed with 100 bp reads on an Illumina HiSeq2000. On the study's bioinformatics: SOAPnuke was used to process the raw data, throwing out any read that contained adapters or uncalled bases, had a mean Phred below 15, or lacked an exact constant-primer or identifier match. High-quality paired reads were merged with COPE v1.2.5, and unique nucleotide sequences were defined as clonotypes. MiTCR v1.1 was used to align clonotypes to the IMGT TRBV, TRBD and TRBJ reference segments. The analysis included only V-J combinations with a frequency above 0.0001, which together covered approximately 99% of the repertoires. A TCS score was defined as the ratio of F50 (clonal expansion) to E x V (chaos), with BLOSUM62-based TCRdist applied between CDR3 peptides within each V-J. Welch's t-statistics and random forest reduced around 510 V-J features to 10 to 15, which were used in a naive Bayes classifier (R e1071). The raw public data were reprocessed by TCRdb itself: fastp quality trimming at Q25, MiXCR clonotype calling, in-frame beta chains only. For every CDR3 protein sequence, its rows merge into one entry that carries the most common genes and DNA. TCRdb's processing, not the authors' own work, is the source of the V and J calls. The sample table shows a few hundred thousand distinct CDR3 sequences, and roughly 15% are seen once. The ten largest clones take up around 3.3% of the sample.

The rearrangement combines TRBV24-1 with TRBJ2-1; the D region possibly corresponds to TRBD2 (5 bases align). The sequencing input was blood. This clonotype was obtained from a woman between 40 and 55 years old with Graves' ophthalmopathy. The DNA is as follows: TGTGCCACCAGTGACCCTGACCGGGGTGAGCAGTTCTTC. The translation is CATSDPDRGEQFF.